A single sample gave rise to the 24 T cell receptor beta chains below, sequenced in a study of blood T cell repertoires in COVID-19. Here immunoSEQ multiplex PCR was the method, and the copy in TCRdb shows in-frame clones only, minus some. This table holds roughly 68,000 clones, around 80% found once. Source material: PBMCs or T cells enriched from blood (not recorded which). Source of these receptors: a woman between 35 and 50 years old with acute COVID-19.

DNA for the CDR3: TGCAGCGGAAGACAGGGGGGTCGGGCGACCCAGTACTTC. Translated: CSGRQGGRATQYF. This chain connects TRBV29-1 to TRBJ2-5, with 9 bases matching TRBD1. The CDR3 is 13 residues long. V shed 7 bases, J shed 7 bases, and the junction held 10 bases outside the gene matches. Germline CDR1 is SQVTM and CDR2 is ANQGSEA.

V and J are TRBV4-1 and TRBJ2-1; D is ambiguous. V lost 2 bases and J 5 bases, leaving 4 bases between the germline ends. Germline V gene sequence: CDR1 MGHRA, CDR2 YSYEKL. The length of the CDR3 is 12 residues. CDR3 in amino acids: CASSQINNEQFF. As DNA, the CDR3 is TGCGCCAGCAGCCAAATAAACAATGAGCAGTTCTTC.

This rearrangement joins TRBV10-3 to TRBJ1-3; D call uncertain. Between the trimmed V and J ends, which lost 10 bases and 4 bases, there was a span of 23 bases. CDR1 and CDR2 (germline): ENHRY, SYGVKD. CDR3 length: 16 residues. CDR3 sequence (DNA): TGTGCCACCAAAGGACGGGAAGGCCATTGGGGAAACACCATATATTTT. This sequence encodes CATKGREGHWGNTIYF.

The gene calls are TRBV9 and TRBJ2-1, with a weak D call TRBD1 (5 bases). CDR3 size: 16 residues. The ends were cut back, 2 bases at V and 3 bases at J, with 15 bases in the middle. CDR1 is SGDLS and CDR2 is YYNGEE in the germline V gene. In nucleotides, the CDR3 is TGTGCCAGCAGCGTGAACCCAGGGCTGAACTACAATGAGCAGTTCTTC. It translates to CASSVNPGLNYNEQFF.

This rearrangement joins TRBV28 to TRBJ1-5; 9 positions match TRBD1. V lost 5 bases, J lost 7 bases, and 12 bases stayed unmatched. The length of the CDR3 is 16 residues. Germline-derived CDR1 and CDR2 are MDHEN and SYDVKM. The CDR3 loop is CASSNIRTGVEQPQHF. CDR3 sequence (DNA): TGTGCCAGCAGTAACATAAGGACAGGGGTCGAGCAGCCCCAGCATTTT.

The V and J genes are TRBV27 and TRBJ2-2; tentative D call: TRBD1 (5 bases). Germline assignment: CDR1 MNHEY and CDR2 SMNVEV (reference sequence). V was shortened by 9 bases and J by 4 bases, with 9 bases between the two germline ends. This CDR3 is built from 12 residues. The CDR3 DNA is TGTGCCAGTACAGGCGGCACCGGGGAGCTGTTTTTT. This codes for CASTGGTGELFF.

The CDR3 spells CASSQAQLARTFSGANVLTF. The CDR3 nucleotides are TGCGCCAGCAGCCAAGCCCAACTAGCCAGGACATTCTCTGGGGCCAACGTCCTGACTTTC. The rearrangement uses TRBV4-1 and TRBJ2-6, with D perhaps matching TRBD2 (6 bases). The CDR3 loop spans 20 amino acids. The V end lost 1 base, the J end lost 0 bases, and 19 bases lay between the germline ends. CDR1 MGHRA and CDR2 YSYEKL come from the germline V gene.

The V and J genes are TRBV18 and TRBJ1-4; no definite D call. V dropped 6 bases and J dropped 0 bases, with 11 bases sitting between them. The CDR3 covers 15 residues. Per germline, CDR1 KGHSH and CDR2 LQKENI. In nucleotides, the CDR3 is TGTGCCAGCTCGCAGGCACCTGCAACTAATGAAAAACTGTTTTTT. Protein product: CASSQAPATNEKLFF.

The chain carries TRBV11-3 and TRBJ2-2; TRBD2 aligns across 7 bases. V lost 7 bases, J lost 5 bases, and 4 bases stayed unmatched. Germline CDR1 SGHNT, CDR2 YENEEA. This CDR3 has 13 residues. CDR3 in DNA: TGTGCCAGCACTTCTAGCGGTACCGGGGAGCTGTTTTTT. Encoded protein: CASTSSGTGELFF. Variable domain in full (rest from reference TRBV11-3 and TRBJ2-2): EAGVVQSPRYKIIEKKQPVAFWCNPISGHNTLYWYLQNLGQGPELLIRYENEEAVDDSQLPKDRFSAERLKGVDSTLKIQPAELGDSAVYLCASTSSGTGELFFGEGSRLTVL.

The chain carries TRBV25-1 and TRBJ1-2, with TRBD1 as a possible D gene (6 bases). Germline V CDR1 and CDR2: MGHDK, SYGVNS. V lost 7 bases and J lost 0, with 12 bases in between. This CDR3 is built from 14 residues. The CDR3 loop is CASTQGLANYGYTF. In DNA, the CDR3 is TGTGCCAGCACCCAGGGGTTAGCTAACTATGGCTACACCTTC.

The chain links TRBV19 to TRBJ2-1, with 7 bases lining up with TRBD1. Germline V gene sequence: CDR1 LNHDA, CDR2 SQIVND (reference sequence). This CDR3 region has 14 residues. V was pared by 7 bases and J by 1 base, with 4 bases of the junction left unmatched. The CDR3 sequence is CASNSRGSYNEQFF. As DNA, the CDR3 is TGTGCCAGTAACTCCAGGGGGTCCTACAATGAGCAGTTCTTC.

The rearrangement links TRBV4-1 to TRBJ2-2; 7 bases are shared with TRBD2. Germline V CDR1 and CDR2: MGHRA, YSYEKL. V lost 0 bases and J lost 6; bases outside the gene matches: 7. The length of the CDR3 is 16 residues. The CDR3 protein is CASSQDQAGRAGELFF. The CDR3 DNA follows: TGCGCCAGCAGCCAAGATCAGGCGGGGAGGGCCGGGGAGCTGTTTTTT.

The V gene is TRBV27, the J gene TRBJ2-7; 7 positions agree with TRBD1. V dropped 6 bases and J dropped 3; count of bases not matched to a gene: 17. The length of the CDR3 is 17 residues. CDR1 is MNHEY, CDR2 SMNVEV, per germline (reference sequence). CDR3 DNA: TGTGCCAGCAGGAATCGGGACAGAACGGACATGGTCTACGAGCAGTACTTC. It yields the protein CASRNRDRTDMVYEQYF.

The CDR3 reads CASSMGTGMDEQFF. The CDR3 nucleotides read TGTGCCAGTAGTATGGGGACAGGGATGGATGAGCAGTTCTTC. The J gene is TRBJ2-1, the V gene TRBV19; 9 bases map to TRBD1. There are 14 residues in the CDR3. The germline V gene has CDR1 LNHDA and CDR2 SQIVND (reference sequence). Unmatched junction bases numbered 5, after V lost 3 bases and J lost 8 bases.

The chain is built from TRBV19 and TRBJ1-5; D remains unclear. Germline CDR1 and CDR2: LNHDA and SQIVND (reference sequence). This CDR3 is 16 amino acids long. V lost 3 bases, J lost 2 bases, and 14 bases lay in between. CDR3: CASSMYIMGGNQPQHF. Here the CDR3 DNA reads TGTGCCAGTAGTATGTACATCATGGGCGGCAATCAGCCCCAGCATTTT.

The rearrangement links TRBV13 to TRBJ2-5, with TRBD2 matching 14 bases. The CDR3 contains 18 residues. The germline V gene has CDR1 PRHDT and CDR2 FYEKMQ (reference sequence). Trimming cost V 3 bases and J 2 bases; bases outside gene matches: 8. CDR3 coding DNA: TGTGCCAGCAGCTTCAGACCTCGACTAGCGGGGGGGCAAGAGACCCAGTACTTC. This sequence encodes CASSFRPRLAGGQETQYF.

The chain combines TRBV28 with TRBJ2-2, with unresolved D. Deletions cut 1 base from V and 6 bases from J, with 3 bases between. There are 12 residues in the CDR3. CDR1 is MDHEN, CDR2 SYDVKM, per germline. CDR3 residues: CASSLSAGELFF. CDR3 coding DNA: TGTGCCAGCAGTTTATCGGCCGGGGAGCTGTTTTTT.

This clone has a handful of counts. The chain carries TRBV15 and TRBJ2-5; TRBD2 matches at 13 bases. Germline values: CDR1 LNHNV, CDR2 YYDKDF (reference sequence). Losses at the gene ends were 5 bases for V and 5 bases for J; bases not matched to a gene: 8. The CDR3 runs 16 residues. The DNA for the CDR3 is TGTGCCACCAGCGCAACTAGCGGGGGGGCCCGGGAGACCCAGTACTTC. This encodes CATSATSGGARETQYF.

CDR3 nucleotides: TGTGCCAGCAGCTCCGGGGGACAGCACTATGGCTACACCTTC. It is translated as CASSSGGQHYGYTF. V is TRBV27 and J is TRBJ1-2; 7 nucleotides line up with TRBD1. The ends lost 6 bases at V and 3 bases at J; junction bases unmatched: 7. Germline V gene lookup returns CDR1 MNHEY and CDR2 SMNVEV (reference sequence). The CDR3 contains 14 residues.

This sequence joins TRBV19 and TRBJ2-3; D is perhaps TRBD1 (5 bases). CDR1 is LNHDA and CDR2 is SQIVND in the germline V gene (reference sequence). The CDR3 length is 15 residues. Trimming took 6 bases from V and 2 from J, leaving 15 bases between them. The chain's CDR3 is CASSTSQGSTDTQYF. The CDR3 nucleotides are TGTGCCAGTAGCACGTCCCAGGGATCCACAGATACGCAGTATTTT.

The chain links TRBV11-2 to TRBJ1-6; TRBD1 matches at 9 bases. After removal of 1 base from V and 11 bases from J, the junction contained 0 bases not matched to a gene. CDR1 and CDR2 from the germline V gene are SGHAT and FQNNGV. The CDR3 totals 13 residues. The DNA for the CDR3 is TGTGCCAGCAGCTTAGGGACAGGGGCACCCCTCCACTTT. Amino acids: CASSLGTGAPLHF.

Relative to its sample, this clone is medium-sized. The DNA of the CDR3 is TGTGCCAGCAGCTTGGAGGGGGCATCCTCCTACGAGCAGTACTTC. This gives the protein CASSLEGASSYEQYF. The chain couples TRBV13 to TRBJ2-7; TRBD1 might be the D (7 bases). Trimming left V 3 bases short and J 0 bases short, with 12 bases between. Germline V gene lookup returns CDR1 PRHDT and CDR2 FYEKMQ (reference sequence). The length of the CDR3 is 15 residues.

In DNA, the CDR3 is TGTGCCAGCAGGGACGGGGGAATTAACTATGGCTACACCTTC. Its translation: CASRDGGINYGYTF. The chain couples TRBV19 to TRBJ1-2; tentative D call: TRBD1 (5 bases). The V gene's germline CDR1 is LNHDA and CDR2 SQIVND (reference sequence). Between the trimmed V and J ends, which lost 9 bases and 1 base, there was a span of 15 bases. The CDR3 consists of 14 residues.

The sample holds one count of this clone. The chain has TRBV10-3 and TRBJ1-5; the match to TRBD1 covers 8 bases. CDR1 ENHRY and CDR2 SYGVKD come from the germline V gene. The CDR3 has 15 amino acids. The J segment lost 3 bases and the V segment lost 3 bases, leaving 4 bases of the junction unmatched. The CDR3 here is CAISDRDRYNQPQHF. The CDR3 bases are TGTGCCATCAGTGACCGGGACAGGTACAATCAGCCCCAGCATTTT.